The TCR beta chain described here comes from a study of blood T cell repertoires in COVID-19 (dated by TCRdb to the early 2020s). Looking at the study overall: Samples covering the acute and convalescent phases of COVID-19 were provided by collaborators in the United States, Italy and Spain. HLA class I and class II types, where available, came from metadata supplied by the sample provider rather than from assay-based typing. Nearly every sample came with metadata listing a de-identified subject ID, COVID-19 status, age in years and sex. The material from the prospective study consisted of cDNA or gDNA derived from T cells, B-cell-depleted T cells, or PBMCs. The repertoires were made available in a free public database intended to serve as a resource for research on the immune response to SARS-CoV-2. Subjects who had been exposed to COVID-19, were actively infected with it, or had recovered from it provided the deeply sampled blood TCRbeta repertoires that made up the dataset. Samples came from the ongoing ImmuneRACE study (first 160 participants) plus 1,254 subjects from 6 global collaborators. The research as a whole found: Clinical and demographic metadata were provided uncurated, with the amount varying by source and participant.

TCRbeta CDR3 regions were amplified from genomic DNA using the immunoSEQ Assay, a bias-controlled multiplex PCR. As for how the authors treated the data: The number of nucleated cells in each sample was estimated by amplification of reference gene primers within the assay. Sequence reads were collapsed and filtered to measure the absolute abundance of every unique TCRbeta CDR3 rearrangement. For each sample, productive Simpson clonality was calculated by taking the square root of Simpson's diversity index across productive rearrangements. In TCRdb, the immuneACCESS table is reduced to in-frame sequences with V and J assigned. These tables do not hold every clone; where another copy was compared, an unresolved V gene accounts for under half, and the others remain unexplained. From that table come the V and J calls and clone size; the DNA was used to work out D and trimming. The sample table holds about 350,000 clones, of which roughly 87% were seen once. The top ten hold about 3.9% of the sample.

The V end gives up 6 bases and the J end 6 bases, leaving 12 bases in the junction not matched to a gene. The CDR3, from cysteine to phenylalanine, totals 15 residues. Only the CDR3 DNA is retained, 45 bases long and in frame from the first base. CDR1 and CDR2 (MNHEY, SVGAGI) derive from the germline V gene. This clone was found once. Its antigen has not been determined. Base qualities are missing; no much larger clone stands one base away. At one collaborating source in Seattle, patients were enrolled during active infection and were followed longitudinally through the course of disease. Each collaborating institution followed its own protocols to collect whole blood in K2EDTA tubes. For TCRbeta analysis, collaborators shipped samples as frozen whole blood, isolated PBMCs, or DNA extracted from either of those sample types.

Sequenced sample: peripheral blood. This clonotype was obtained from a woman aged 55-70 years with COVID-19, enrolled during active disease. The rearranged chain carries TRBV6-5 and TRBJ1-1; 8 central bases correspond to TRBD1. In nucleotide form, the sequence is TGTGCCAGCAGAGACCCCGGGACAGGAAGGCCTGAAGCTTTCTTT. It encodes CASRDPGTGRPEAFF.